This TCR beta chain was captured by sequencing in a study of post-analysis software for immune sequencing data. About the study: Both relapsing-remitting and secondary progressive multiple sclerosis featured among the disease courses, as did progressive-relapsing multiple sclerosis.

The study's findings and limits: Patients with multiple sclerosis recorded significantly lower normalized Chao1 diversity than controls, the study found. F-measure co-clustering was strong for batch-matched samples. Five TRBV segments, TRBV5-6, TRBV5-1 and TRBV20-1 among them, were found more frequent in patients than controls.

Germline CDR1 reads SGHTA; CDR2 reads FQGNSA. The trim removed 5 bases at V and 7 bases at J, leaving 13 bases unmatched. This CDR3 spans 16 amino acids. The authors incorporated unique molecular identifiers into the TCR beta cDNA libraries. T cells numbering about 0.85 to 10 million yielded around 500,000 cDNA molecules. TCRdb used MiXCR to reprocess the PCR reads, holding one entry per CDR3 protein. The sample records over 700,000 distinct CDR3 sequences, 30% being singletons. This clonotype was observed a few times. Its target is unknown. The clonotype originates from a girl aged 5-17 years with multiple sclerosis. The rearrangement joins TRBV7-2 to TRBJ1-4; TRBD1 agrees at 7 bases. Sequenced input: blood. This CDR3 is CASSARTGVSGEKLFF. The CDR3, as DNA: TGTGCCAGCAGCGCCCGAACAGGGGTATCGGGTGAAAAACTGTTTTTT.